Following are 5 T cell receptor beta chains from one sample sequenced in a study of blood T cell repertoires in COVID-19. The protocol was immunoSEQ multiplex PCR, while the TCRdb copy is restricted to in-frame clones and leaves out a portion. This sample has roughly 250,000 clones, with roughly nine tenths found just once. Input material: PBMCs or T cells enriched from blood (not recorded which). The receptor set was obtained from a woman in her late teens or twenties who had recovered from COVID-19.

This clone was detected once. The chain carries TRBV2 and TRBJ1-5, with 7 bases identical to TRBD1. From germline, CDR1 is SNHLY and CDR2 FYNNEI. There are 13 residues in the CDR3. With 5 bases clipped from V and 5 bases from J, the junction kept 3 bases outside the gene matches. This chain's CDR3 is CASSIDRDQPQHF. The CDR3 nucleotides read TGTGCCAGCAGTATCGACAGGGATCAGCCCCAGCATTTT.

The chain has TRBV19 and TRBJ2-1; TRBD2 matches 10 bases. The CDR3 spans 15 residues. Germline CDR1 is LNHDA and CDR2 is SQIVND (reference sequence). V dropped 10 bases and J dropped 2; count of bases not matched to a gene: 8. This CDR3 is CATRERGGAYNEQFF. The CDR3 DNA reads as TGTGCCACCAGGGAGCGGGGGGGAGCCTACAATGAGCAGTTCTTC.

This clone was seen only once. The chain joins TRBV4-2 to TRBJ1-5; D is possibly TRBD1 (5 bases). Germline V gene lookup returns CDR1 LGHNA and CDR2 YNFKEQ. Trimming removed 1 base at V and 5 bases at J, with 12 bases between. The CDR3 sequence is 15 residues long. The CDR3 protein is CASSQVVQGYQPQHF. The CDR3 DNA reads TGTGCCAGCAGCCAAGTTGTTCAGGGATATCAGCCCCAGCATTTT.

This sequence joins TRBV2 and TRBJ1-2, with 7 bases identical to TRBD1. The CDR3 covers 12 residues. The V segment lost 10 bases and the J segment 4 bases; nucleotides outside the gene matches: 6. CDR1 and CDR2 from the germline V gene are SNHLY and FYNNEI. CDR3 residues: CAKRGTAYGYTF. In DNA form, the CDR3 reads TGTGCCAAGCGTGGGACAGCCTATGGCTACACCTTC. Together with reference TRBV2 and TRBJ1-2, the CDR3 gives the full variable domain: EPEVTQTPSHQVTQMGQEVILRCVPISNHLYFYWYRQILGQKVEFLVSFYNNEISEKSEIFDDQFSVERPDGSNFTLKIRSTKLEDSAMYFCAKRGTAYGYTFGSGTRLTVV.

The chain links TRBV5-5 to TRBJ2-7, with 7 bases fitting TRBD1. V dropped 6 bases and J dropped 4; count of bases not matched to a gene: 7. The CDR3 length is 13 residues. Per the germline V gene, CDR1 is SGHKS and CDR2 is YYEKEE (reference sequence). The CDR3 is CASNRDSLYEQYF. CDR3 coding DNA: TGTGCCAGCAACAGGGACAGTCTTTACGAGCAGTACTTC.